This T cell receptor beta chain derives from a study of T cells in Graves' hyperthyroidism and ophthalmopathy. Study-wide results and limits: Progression to ophthalmopathy was predicted a median of roughly 6.6 months early.

V was clipped by 4 bases and J by 7 bases; unmatched bases: 3. Germline V gives CDR1 MNHEY, CDR2 SVGAGI. The CDR3 contains 14 residues. Authors of the study amplified TCR beta CDR3 regions from RNA transcripts. The TCR CDR3 was amplified in a first-round RT-PCR using the HTBI primer set. TCRdb re-derived calls from the multiplex PCR reads in MiXCR, one entry per CDR3 protein. The sample includes around 340,000 distinct CDR3 sequences, over 15% of them seen just once. The authors took PBMCs from over 8.5 ml fresh peripheral blood. This clonotype has ten or more counts. The antigen remains unidentified. The rearrangement links TRBV6-5 to TRBJ1-6, with 8 bases fitting TRBD1. Sequencing was carried out using blood. The TCR sequence derives from a woman in her forties with Graves' ophthalmopathy. CDR3 residues: CASSFAGGNSPLHF. The CDR3 bases are TGTGCCAGCAGTTTCGCAGGGGGCAATTCACCCCTCCACTTT.